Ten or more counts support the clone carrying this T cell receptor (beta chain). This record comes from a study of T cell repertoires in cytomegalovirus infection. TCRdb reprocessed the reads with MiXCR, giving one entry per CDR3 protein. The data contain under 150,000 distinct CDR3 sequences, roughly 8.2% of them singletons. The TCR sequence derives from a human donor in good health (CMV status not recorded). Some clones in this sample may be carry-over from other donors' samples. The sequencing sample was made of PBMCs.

CDR3 in DNA: TGTGCCAGCGGTGATGGGTATAAAGATACGCAGTATTTT. It codes for CASGDGYKDTQYF. This chain uses TRBV28 with TRBJ2-3; D unclear. V was trimmed by 8 bases and J by 5 bases, leaving 14 bases between them. The CDR3 runs to 13 residues. Germline V gives CDR1 MDHEN, CDR2 SYDVKM.